The rows below give T cell receptor beta chains drawn from one sample of a study of cytomegalovirus exposure and HLA in healthy donors. The method was immunoSEQ multiplex PCR; TCRdb's version includes in-frame clones alone and lacks a portion of them. The repertoire holds 180,000 or so clones, with 80% to 90% as singletons. Sequencing was performed on PBMCs. The receptors here all came from a woman under 30 in good health and CMV-seronegative. The CDR3 runs from the conserved cysteine through the conserved F or W. The D gene is left open where the match is weak. Some rows mark clone size as missing; the rest say once, few, many or name a class of expanded clone.

-,TRBJ1-4,TRBV28,once,CASSLQNEKLFF,TGTGCCAGCAGTTTACAGAATGAAAAACTGTTTTTT
TRBD2,TRBJ2-7,TRBV28,once,CASSSAGTSPYEQYF,TGTGCCAGCAGCTCTGCCGGGACTAGTCCCTACGAGCAGTACTTC
-,TRBJ2-2,TRBV27,-,CASSLRKGAGGHTGELFF,TGTGCCAGCAGTTTAAGGAAGGGGGCGGGAGGACATACCGGGGAGCTGTTTTTT
-,TRBJ2-3,TRBV6-1,-,CASSDTYHIPDTQYF,TGTGCCAGCAGTGACACATACCATATTCCAGATACGCAGTATTTT
TRBD1,TRBJ2-6,TRBV6-4,-,CASSSGGAGANVLTF,TGTGCCAGCAGTTCAGGGGGCGCTGGGGCCAACGTCCTGACTTTC
TRBD1,TRBJ2-7,TRBV30,-,CAWGTGGLYEQYF,TGTGCCTGGGGGACAGGGGGCTTGTACGAGCAGTACTTC
-,TRBJ1-6,TRBV25-1,-,CASSVMESSYNSPLHF,TGTGCCAGCAGTGTCATGGAGAGCTCCTATAATTCACCCCTCCACTTT
TRBD1,TRBJ1-5,TRBV19,-,CASSVTGVFQPQHF,TGTGCCAGTAGCGTAACAGGGGTCTTCCAGCCCCAGCATTTT
TRBD1,TRBJ2-7,TRBV5-1,-,CASSLSGTGSLGGDEQYF,TGCGCCAGCAGCCTCTCCGGGACAGGTTCCTTAGGCGGGGACGAGCAGTACTTC
-,TRBJ2-1,TRBV19,-,CASRGRGDYNEQFF,TGTGCCAGTAGGGGGAGGGGGGACTACAATGAGCAGTTCTTC
-,TRBJ2-3,TRBV13,-,CASSGGGRLGTQYF,TGTGCCAGCAGCGGGGGCGGGAGATTGGGTACGCAGTATTTT
-,TRBJ2-7,TRBV11-2,-,CASTTSWARTNEQYF,TGTGCCAGCACCACTAGCTGGGCCCGCACTAACGAGCAGTACTTC
TRBD1,TRBJ1-4,TRBV6-5,-,CASRGQGRNEKLFF,TGTGCCAGCAGAGGACAGGGACGAAACGAAAAACTGTTTTTT
TRBD1,TRBJ1-1,TRBV19,-,CASMGQGAYWNTEAFF,TGTGCCAGTATGGGGCAGGGGGCATATTGGAACACTGAAGCTTTCTTT
TRBD2,TRBJ2-7,TRBV2,once,CASSFGRGTYEQYF,TGTGCCAGCAGTTTTGGGCGGGGGACCTACGAGCAGTACTTC
TRBD2,TRBJ2-7,TRBV7-9,-,CASSPLGGGSYEQYF,TGTGCCAGCAGCCCCCTGGGGGGGGGCTCCTACGAGCAGTACTTC
TRBD1,TRBJ2-2,TRBV14,-,CASSQQGAGVRELFF,TGTGCCAGCAGCCAGCAGGGGGCTGGGGTTCGGGAGCTGTTTTTT
TRBD2,TRBJ2-5,TRBV5-1,-,CASSLLAGNQETQYF,TGCGCCAGCAGCCTCCTAGCGGGTAACCAAGAGACCCAGTACTTC
TRBD1,TRBJ2-1,TRBV7-3,-,CASSLSDRAPQFF,TGTGCCAGCAGCCTCTCGGACAGGGCGCCGCAGTTCTTC
TRBD2,TRBJ2-3,TRBV15,-,CATSRDAGLVTDTQYF,TGTGCCACCAGCAGAGATGCGGGACTAGTCACAGATACGCAGTATTTT
TRBD1,TRBJ2-7,TRBV28,-,CASSLLDTGTVAYEQYF,TGTGCCAGCAGTTTATTGGACACCGGGACAGTTGCCTACGAGCAGTACTTC
TRBD2,TRBJ2-5,TRBV11-2,-,CASSFGLAGDPTWGTQYF,TGTGCCAGCAGCTTTGGACTAGCGGGAGACCCTACTTGGGGGACCCAGTACTTC
TRBD2,TRBJ2-7,TRBV27,-,CASSIPGLAGAVHEQYF,TGTGCCAGCAGTATTCCTGGACTAGCGGGAGCCGTCCACGAGCAGTACTTC
-,TRBJ1-1,TRBV18,once,CASSPPITEAFF,TGTGCCAGCTCACCCCCAATTACTGAAGCTTTCTTT
TRBD1,TRBJ2-1,TRBV15,-,CATSRGGGQGANEQFF,TGTGCCACCAGCAGGGGAGGCGGACAGGGGGCAAATGAGCAGTTCTTC
-,TRBJ2-5,TRBV5-1,-,CASSLQGVQETQYF,TGCGCCAGCAGCTTACAGGGAGTCCAAGAGACCCAGTACTTC
-,TRBJ2-3,TRBV4-2,-,CASSHDRSDTDTQYF,TGTGCCAGCAGCCATGACAGAAGCGACACAGATACGCAGTATTTT
-,TRBJ2-1,TRBV19,once,CASSTGHARGEQFF,TGTGCCAGTAGTACCGGACACGCACGAGGTGAGCAGTTCTTC
TRBD1,TRBJ1-2,TRBV4-1,-,CASSQEGQAYGYTF,TGCGCCAGCAGCCAGGAAGGACAGGCCTATGGCTACACCTTC
-,TRBJ1-5,TRBV7-2,once,CASSQSGGPGNQPQHF,TGTGCCAGCAGCCAATCCGGGGGGCCTGGCAATCAGCCCCAGCATTTT
-,TRBJ2-7,TRBV2,-,CASKLAGRTNEQYF,TGTGCCAGCAAGTTGGCGGGCCGTACAAACGAGCAGTACTTC
TRBD2,TRBJ2-7,TRBV11-1,-,CASSPGTSGRWAYEQYF,TGTGCCAGCAGCCCAGGGACTAGCGGGAGGTGGGCCTACGAGCAGTACTTC
-,TRBJ2-1,TRBV9,-,CASSVVGDTVNEQFF,TGTGCCAGCAGCGTAGTCGGGGACACGGTCAATGAGCAGTTCTTC
-,TRBJ2-7,TRBV5-4,few,CASSLGQSYEQYF,TGTGCCAGCAGCTTGGGACAATCCTACGAGCAGTACTTC
-,TRBJ1-2,TRBV5-6,-,CASSLTYEGLNYGYTF,TGTGCCAGCAGCCTAACCTACGAGGGACTTAACTATGGCTACACCTTC